The 12 T cell receptor beta chains below come from one sample, sequenced in a study of blood T cell repertoires in COVID-19. TCRdb's table, derived via immunoSEQ multiplex PCR, lists solely in-frame clones and lacks some. The sample comprises approximately 150,000 clones, roughly 80% of which are singletons, and roughly 15% rests with the top ten. The source material was peripheral blood. These receptors all come from a man aged 50 to 59 with acute or convalescent COVID-19.

This chain joins TRBV20-1 and TRBJ2-7; the D gene could be TRBD1 or TRBD2 (6 bases each). V lost 3 bases and J lost 7, with 16 bases in between. The CDR3 loop spans 13 amino acids. The V gene's germline CDR1 is DFQATT and CDR2 SNEGSKA (reference sequence). The CDR3 bases are TGCAGTGCTAGTGGGGGGCCGACGAGAGAGCAGTACGTC. It yields the protein CSASGGPTREQYV.

The chain uses TRBV30 and TRBJ1-1, with TRBD1 as a possible D gene (5 bases). V lost 3 bases, J lost 2 bases, and 22 bases lay in between. This CDR3 has 17 residues. Germline CDR1 is GTSNPN and CDR2 is SVGIG (reference sequence). CDR3 loop: CAWSMWGARPSNTEAFF. In nucleotides, the CDR3 is TGTGCCTGGAGCATGTGGGGCGCAAGGCCCTCTAACACTGAAGCTTTCTTT.

This chain uses TRBV18 with TRBJ1-4; D unclear. V lost 10 bases, J lost 3 bases, and 9 bases lay in between. Looked up from germline, CDR1 is KGHSH and CDR2 is LQKENI. This CDR3 is 12 amino acids long. CDR3 DNA sequence: TGTGCCACCTCGGACTCTAATGAAAAACTGTTTTTT. It is translated as CATSDSNEKLFF.

The gene calls are TRBV11-2 and TRBJ2-2, with a weak D call TRBD2 (6 bases). CDR3 size: 15 residues. Trimming left V 3 bases short and J 2 bases short, with 10 bases between. CDR1 and CDR2 from the germline V gene are SGHAT and FQNNGV. CDR3 in amino acids: CASSLGLANTGELFF. The CDR3 DNA reads TGTGCCAGCAGCTTGGGACTCGCTAACACCGGGGAGCTGTTTTTT.

The rearrangement uses TRBV2 and TRBJ2-6, with D possibly TRBD1 on 6 matching bases. Trimming removed 6 bases from V and 0 bases from J, with 18 bases in between. The CDR3 extends over 18 amino acids. Germline CDR1 and CDR2: SNHLY and FYNNEI. CDR3 loop: CASSPSGTRTSGANVLTF. CDR3 bases: TGTGCCAGCAGCCCGTCCGGGACAAGGACCTCTGGGGCCAACGTCCTGACTTTC.

The gene calls are TRBV7-2 and TRBJ2-2, with a tentative D call TRBD1 (6 bases). V lost 7 bases to trimming and J lost 4 bases, with 16 bases between them. The CDR3 extends over 15 amino acids. CDR1 is SGHTA, CDR2 FQGNSA, per germline. CDR3: CASTTGLFGTGELFF. The CDR3 nucleotides are TGTGCCAGCACCACAGGGTTGTTTGGCACCGGGGAGCTGTTTTTT.

The chain has TRBV9 and TRBJ1-4; the match to TRBD1 covers 7 bases. V lost 4 bases, J lost 2 bases, and 5 bases stayed unmatched. There are 15 residues in the CDR3. The V gene's germline CDR1 is SGDLS and CDR2 YYNGEE. The CDR3 nucleotides are TGTGCCAGCAGCCCCGAGGGGGCCACTAATGAAAAACTGTTTTTT. Translation: CASSPEGATNEKLFF.

This clone has just a few counts. The chain recombines TRBV5-6 with TRBJ1-6, with 7 bases lining up with TRBD1. The V gene end was trimmed by 0 bases and the J gene end by 5 bases; junction bases not matched to a gene: 8. The CDR3 has 17 amino acids. Germline CDR1 is SGHDT and CDR2 is YYEEEE. CDR3 loop: CASSLARGPIHNSPLHF. CDR3 DNA: TGTGCCAGCAGCTTGGCGAGGGGGCCCATTCATAATTCACCCCTCCACTTT.

This chain uses TRBV18 with TRBJ2-1; D might be TRBD2 (6 bases). The germline gives CDR1 KGHSH, CDR2 LQKENI. The CDR3 consists of 14 residues. V was clipped by 0 bases and J by 3 bases, with 6 bases between them. CDR3 sequence reads: CASSPPGGYNEQFF. The CDR3 coding sequence is TGTGCCAGCTCACCACCGGGGGGCTACAATGAGCAGTTCTTC.

The chain carries TRBV3-1 (or the pseudogene TRBV3-2) and TRBJ1-2, with D perhaps TRBD1 (6 bases). Germline lookup yields CDR1 LGHDT and CDR2 YNNKEL (reference sequence). V was cut by 0 bases and J by 7 bases, with 21 bases left in between. The CDR3 extends over 17 amino acids. The CDR3 DNA follows: TGTGCCAGCAGCCAAGATATGAACAGGGTTCCTTCCAGTGGCTACACCTTC. The encoded protein is CASSQDMNRVPSSGYTF.

The rearrangement joins TRBV24-1 to TRBJ2-3; the D is unclear. This CDR3 spans 14 amino acids. V was cut by 1 base and J by 7 bases, with 11 bases left in between. The germline V gene has CDR1 KGHDR and CDR2 SFDVKD. The chain's CDR3 is CATSDFELPYTQYF. Here the CDR3 DNA reads TGTGCCACCAGTGATTTTGAACTGCCCTATACGCAGTATTTT.

The chain carries TRBV29-1 and TRBJ1-1; D might be TRBD1 (6 bases). Germline V CDR1 and CDR2: SQVTM, ANQGSEA. This CDR3 is built from 12 residues. Between the trimmed V and J ends, which lost 4 bases and 4 bases, there was a span of 10 bases. The CDR3: CSVAGAGTEAFF. In nucleotides, the CDR3 is TGCAGCGTTGCAGGGGCTGGCACTGAAGCTTTCTTT. Variable domain in full (rest from reference TRBV29-1 and TRBJ1-1): SAVISQKPSRDICQRGTSLTIQCQVDSQVTMMFWYRQQPGQSLTLIATANQGSEATYESGFVIDKFPISRPNLTFSTLTVSNMSPEDSSIYLCSVAGAGTEAFFGQGTRLTVV.